Presented here are 2 T cell receptor beta chains from one specimen sequenced in a study of regulatory T cells in long-lasting Graves disease. As to time point: newly diagnosed GD, antithyroid drugs for less than 3 months. Extracted RNA from PBMCs served as the source of the TCR library. Through Arm-PCR of CDR3 regions and iRepertoire HTBI primers, TCR beta libraries were built. MiXCR, applied by TCRdb to the multiplex PCR reads, yields one record per CDR3 protein. The sample lists 450,000 to 600,000 distinct CDR3 sequences; approximately 15% were seen once. The data also belong to a second study, concerning T cells in Graves' hyperthyroidism and ophthalmopathy.

Sequences were derived from peripheral blood mononuclear cells (PBMCs), sampled at new diagnosis, from a patient treated with antithyroid drugs. The receptors shown here come from a man aged 25-45 years with Graves disease.

This clonotype was detected ten times or more. V is TRBV5-1 and J is TRBJ2-7; D gene ambiguous. Trimming removed 0 bases from V and 3 bases from J, with 10 bases in between. CDR1 SGHRS and CDR2 YFSETQ come from the germline V gene. CDR3 length equals 14 residues. In DNA, the CDR3 is TGCGCCAGCAGCTTGGGATCAAGACTCTACGAGCAGTACTTC. Protein sequence: CASSLGSRLYEQYF.

The V call is TRBV20-1, the J call TRBJ2-2; weak D call: TRBD2 (6 bases). The germline CDR1 and CDR2 sequences are DFQATT and SNEGSKA (reference sequence). There are 15 residues in the CDR3. Trimming took off 1 base at V and 0 bases at J, with 9 bases between the two ends. CDR3 residues: CSARVGGANTGELFF. The CDR3 coding sequence is TGCAGTGCTAGAGTCGGGGGTGCGAACACCGGGGAGCTGTTTTTT.